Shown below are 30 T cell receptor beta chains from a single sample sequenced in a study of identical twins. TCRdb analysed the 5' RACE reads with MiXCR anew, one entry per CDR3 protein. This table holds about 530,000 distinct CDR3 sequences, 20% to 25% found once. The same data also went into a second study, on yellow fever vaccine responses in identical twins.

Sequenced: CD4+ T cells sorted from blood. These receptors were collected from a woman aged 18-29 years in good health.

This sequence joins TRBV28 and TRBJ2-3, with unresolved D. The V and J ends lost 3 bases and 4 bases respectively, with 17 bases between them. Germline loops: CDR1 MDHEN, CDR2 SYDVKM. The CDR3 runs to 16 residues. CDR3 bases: TGTGCCAGCAGTTTGATGGGCCCAGGAGTTGCAGATACGCAGTATTTT. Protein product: CASSLMGPGVADTQYF.

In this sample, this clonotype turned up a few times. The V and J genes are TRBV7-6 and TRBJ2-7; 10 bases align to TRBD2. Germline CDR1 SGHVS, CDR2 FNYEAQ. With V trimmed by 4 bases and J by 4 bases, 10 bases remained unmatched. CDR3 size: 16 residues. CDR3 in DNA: TGTGCCAGCAGCTGGAGGACTAGCGGATTGGGGTACGAGCAGTACTTC. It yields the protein CASSWRTSGLGYEQYF.

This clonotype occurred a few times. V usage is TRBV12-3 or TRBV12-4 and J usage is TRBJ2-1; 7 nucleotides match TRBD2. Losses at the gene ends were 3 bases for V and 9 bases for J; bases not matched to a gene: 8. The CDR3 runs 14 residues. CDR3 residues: CASSLASGNTEQFF. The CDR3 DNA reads TGTGCCAGCAGTTTGGCTAGCGGAAACACTGAGCAGTTCTTC.

The CDR3 DNA follows: TGCGCCAGCAGATTAACCGGGACGAACTCCTACGAGCAGTACTTC. This sequence encodes CASRLTGTNSYEQYF. This chain joins TRBV5-1 and TRBJ2-7; D tentatively reads TRBD1 or TRBD2 (5 bases each). Germline values: CDR1 SGHRS, CDR2 YFSETQ. V lost 5 bases and J lost 0, with 15 bases in between. The CDR3 contains 15 residues.

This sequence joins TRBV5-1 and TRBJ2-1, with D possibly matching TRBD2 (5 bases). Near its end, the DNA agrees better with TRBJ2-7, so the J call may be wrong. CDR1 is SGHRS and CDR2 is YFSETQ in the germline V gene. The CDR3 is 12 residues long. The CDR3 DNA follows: TGCGCCAGCAGCTTGGTAGCGAATGAGCAGTACTTC. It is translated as CASSLVANEQYF.

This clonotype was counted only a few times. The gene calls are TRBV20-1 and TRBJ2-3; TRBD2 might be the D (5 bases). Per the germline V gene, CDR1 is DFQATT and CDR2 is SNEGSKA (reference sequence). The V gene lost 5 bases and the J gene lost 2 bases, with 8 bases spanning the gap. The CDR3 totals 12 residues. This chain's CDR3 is CSADDYTDTQYF. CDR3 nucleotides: TGCAGTGCTGACGACTACACAGATACGCAGTATTTT.

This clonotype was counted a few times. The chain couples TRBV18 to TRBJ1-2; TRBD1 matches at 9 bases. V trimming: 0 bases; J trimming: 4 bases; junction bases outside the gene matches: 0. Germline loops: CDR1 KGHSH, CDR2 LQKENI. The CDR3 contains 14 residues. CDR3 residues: CASSPPTGGYGYTF. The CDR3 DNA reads TGTGCCAGCTCACCACCGACAGGGGGCTATGGCTACACCTTC.

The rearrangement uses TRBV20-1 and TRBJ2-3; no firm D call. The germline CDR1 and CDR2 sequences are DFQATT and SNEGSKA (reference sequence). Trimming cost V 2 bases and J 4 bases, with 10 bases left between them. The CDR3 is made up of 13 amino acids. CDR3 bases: TGCAGTGCTAGACGGACGGTAGCAGATACGCAGTATTTT. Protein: CSARRTVADTQYF.

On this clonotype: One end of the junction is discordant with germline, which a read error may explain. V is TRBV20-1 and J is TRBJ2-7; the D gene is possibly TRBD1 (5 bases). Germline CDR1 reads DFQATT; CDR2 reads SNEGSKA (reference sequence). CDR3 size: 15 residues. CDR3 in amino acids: CCARDGAGRFYEQYF. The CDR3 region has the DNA TGCTGTGCTAGAGATGGGGCAGGCCGGTTCTACGAGCAGTACTTC.

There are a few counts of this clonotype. The CDR3 sequence: CASSLAPTSGPYNEQFF. The CDR3 nucleotides read TGTGCCAGCAGCTTGGCCCCGACTAGCGGGCCCTACAATGAGCAGTTCTTC. The V and J genes are TRBV5-5 and TRBJ2-1; 10 bases map to TRBD2. The CDR3 extends over 17 amino acids. Germline V gene sequence: CDR1 SGHKS, CDR2 YYEKEE (reference sequence). After removal of 0 bases from V and 2 bases from J, the junction contained 5 bases not matched to a gene.

CDR3 region: CASSLDRTSGPDTQYF. CDR3 sequence (DNA): TGCGCCAGCAGCTTGGATCGGACTAGCGGCCCGGATACGCAGTATTTT. The chain employs TRBV5-1 and TRBJ2-3, with TRBD2 matching 10 bases. Unmatched junction bases numbered 7, after V lost 0 bases and J lost 6 bases. The germline gives CDR1 SGHRS, CDR2 YFSETQ. The CDR3 extends over 16 amino acids.

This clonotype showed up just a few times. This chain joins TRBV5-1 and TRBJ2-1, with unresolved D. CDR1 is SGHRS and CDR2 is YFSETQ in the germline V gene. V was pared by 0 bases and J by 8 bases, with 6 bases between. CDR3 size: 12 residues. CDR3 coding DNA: TGCGCCAGCAGCTTGGTTGAATATGAGCAGTTCTTC. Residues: CASSLVEYEQFF.

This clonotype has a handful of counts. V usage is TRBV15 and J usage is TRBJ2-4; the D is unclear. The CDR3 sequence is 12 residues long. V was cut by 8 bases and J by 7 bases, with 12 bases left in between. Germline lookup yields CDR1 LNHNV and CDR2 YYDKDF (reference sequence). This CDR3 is CATGAVGNIQYF. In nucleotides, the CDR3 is TGTGCCACCGGCGCAGTGGGGAACATTCAGTACTTC.

The CDR3 is CSVPATGRGGEQYF. For the CDR3, the DNA is TGCAGCGTACCCGCAACAGGGAGGGGAGGCGAGCAGTACTTC. The V and J genes are TRBV29-1 and TRBJ2-7; D possibly corresponds to TRBD2 (7 bases). V dropped 6 bases and J dropped 6 bases, with 21 bases sitting between them. From germline, CDR1 is SQVTM and CDR2 ANQGSEA. This CDR3 is 14 amino acids long.

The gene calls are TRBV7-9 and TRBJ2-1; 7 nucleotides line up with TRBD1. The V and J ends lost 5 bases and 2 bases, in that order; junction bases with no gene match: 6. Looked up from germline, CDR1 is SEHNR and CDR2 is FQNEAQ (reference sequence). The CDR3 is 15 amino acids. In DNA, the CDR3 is TGTGCCAGCAGCGACGACAGGGTGACCTACAATGAGCAGTTCTTC. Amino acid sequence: CASSDDRVTYNEQFF.

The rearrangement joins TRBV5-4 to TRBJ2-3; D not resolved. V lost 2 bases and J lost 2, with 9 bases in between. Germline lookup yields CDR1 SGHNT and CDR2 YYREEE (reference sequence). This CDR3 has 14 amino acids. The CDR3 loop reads CASSFDTNTDTQYF. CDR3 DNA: TGTGCCAGCAGCTTTGACACCAACACAGATACGCAGTATTTT.

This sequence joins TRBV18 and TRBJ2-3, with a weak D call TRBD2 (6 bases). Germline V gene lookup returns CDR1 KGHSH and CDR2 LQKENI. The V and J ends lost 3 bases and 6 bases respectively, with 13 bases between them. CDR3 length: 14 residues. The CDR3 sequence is CASSPSGVADTQYF. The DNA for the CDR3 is TGTGCCAGCTCACCTTCGGGAGTCGCGGATACGCAGTATTTT. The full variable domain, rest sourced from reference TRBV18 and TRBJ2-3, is NAGVMQNPRHLVRRRGQEARLRCSPMKGHSHVYWYRQLPEEGLKFMVYLQKENIIDESGMPKERFSAEFPKEGPSILRIQQVVRGDSAAYFCASSPSGVADTQYFGPGTRLTVL.

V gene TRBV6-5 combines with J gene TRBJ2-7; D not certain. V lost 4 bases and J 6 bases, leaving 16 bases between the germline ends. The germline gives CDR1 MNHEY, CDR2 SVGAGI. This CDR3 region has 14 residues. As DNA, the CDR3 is TGTGCCAGCAGTTCCGCCATTAGCCACGGCGAGCAGTACGTC. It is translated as CASSSAISHGEQYV.

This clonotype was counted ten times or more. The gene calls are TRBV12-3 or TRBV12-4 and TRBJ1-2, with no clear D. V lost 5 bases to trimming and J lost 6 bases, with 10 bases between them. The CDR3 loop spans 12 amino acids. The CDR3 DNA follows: TGTGCCAGCAGTAGGACGGGAGATGGCTACACCTTC. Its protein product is CASSRTGDGYTF.

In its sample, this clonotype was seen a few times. In DNA, the CDR3 is TGTGCCAGCAGACGGGGACAGAACACCGGGGAGCTGTTTTTT. The encoded protein is CASRRGQNTGELFF. The rearrangement joins TRBV7-9 to TRBJ2-2; D may be TRBD1 (6 bases). The V and J ends lost 6 bases and 1 base respectively, with 9 bases between them. This CDR3 has 14 residues. In germline, CDR1 is SEHNR, CDR2 FQNEAQ (reference sequence).

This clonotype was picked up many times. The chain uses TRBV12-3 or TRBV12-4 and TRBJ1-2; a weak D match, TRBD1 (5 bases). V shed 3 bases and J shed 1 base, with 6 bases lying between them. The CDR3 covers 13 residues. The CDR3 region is CASSLGVNYGYTF. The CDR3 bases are TGTGCCAGCAGTTTGGGGGTTAACTATGGCTACACCTTC.

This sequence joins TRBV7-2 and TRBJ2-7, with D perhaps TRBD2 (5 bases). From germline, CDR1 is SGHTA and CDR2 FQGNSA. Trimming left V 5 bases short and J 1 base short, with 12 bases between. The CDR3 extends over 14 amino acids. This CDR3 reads CASSRGLGSYEQYF. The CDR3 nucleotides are TGTGCCAGCAGCCGAGGACTTGGGTCCTACGAGCAGTACTTC.

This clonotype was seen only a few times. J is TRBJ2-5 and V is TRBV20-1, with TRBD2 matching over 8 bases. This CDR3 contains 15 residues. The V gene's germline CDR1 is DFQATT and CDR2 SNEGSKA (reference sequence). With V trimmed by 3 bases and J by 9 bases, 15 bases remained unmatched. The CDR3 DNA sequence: TGCAGTGCTAGTGAAATAGCGGGGCCAAGTGGGGCCCAGTACTTC. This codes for CSASEIAGPSGAQYF.

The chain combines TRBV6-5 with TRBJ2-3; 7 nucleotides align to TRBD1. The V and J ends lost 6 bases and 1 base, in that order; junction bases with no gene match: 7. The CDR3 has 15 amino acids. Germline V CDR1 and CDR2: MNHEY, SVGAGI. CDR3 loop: CASSSSGQGTDTQYF. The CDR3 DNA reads TGTGCCAGCAGCTCCTCCGGACAGGGCACAGATACGCAGTATTTT.

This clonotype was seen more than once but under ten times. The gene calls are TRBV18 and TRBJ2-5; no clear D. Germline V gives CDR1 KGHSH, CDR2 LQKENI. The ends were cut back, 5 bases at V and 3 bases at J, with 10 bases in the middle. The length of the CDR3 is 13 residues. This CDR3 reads CASSWTRKETQYF. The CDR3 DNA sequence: TGTGCCAGCTCATGGACGAGGAAAGAGACCCAGTACTTC.

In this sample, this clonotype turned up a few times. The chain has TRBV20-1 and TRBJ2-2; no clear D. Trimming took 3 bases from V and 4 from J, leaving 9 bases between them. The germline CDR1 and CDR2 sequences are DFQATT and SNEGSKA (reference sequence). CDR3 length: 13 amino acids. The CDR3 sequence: CSASGRLTGELFF. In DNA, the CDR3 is TGCAGTGCTAGTGGACGGCTCACCGGGGAGCTGTTTTTT.

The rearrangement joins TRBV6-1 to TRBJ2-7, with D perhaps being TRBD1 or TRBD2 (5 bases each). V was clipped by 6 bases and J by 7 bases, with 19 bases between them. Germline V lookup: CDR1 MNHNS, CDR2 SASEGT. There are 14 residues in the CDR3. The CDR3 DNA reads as TGTGCCAGCAGCCTCCCGGGACGTCCGTCGGAGCAGTACTTC. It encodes CASSLPGRPSEQYF.

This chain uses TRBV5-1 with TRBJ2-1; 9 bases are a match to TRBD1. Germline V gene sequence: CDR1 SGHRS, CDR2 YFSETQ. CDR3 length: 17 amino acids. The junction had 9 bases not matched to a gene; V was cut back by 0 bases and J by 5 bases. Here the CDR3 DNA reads TGCGCCAGCAGCTTGGCCCACGGGACAGGGTTGGACAATGAGCAGTTCTTC. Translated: CASSLAHGTGLDNEQFF.

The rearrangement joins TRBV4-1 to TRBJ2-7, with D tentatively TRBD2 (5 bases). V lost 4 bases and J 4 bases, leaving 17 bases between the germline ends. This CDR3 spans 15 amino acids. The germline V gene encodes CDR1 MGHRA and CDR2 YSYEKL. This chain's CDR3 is CASSPTGRRSYEQYF. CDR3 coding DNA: TGCGCCAGCAGCCCCACCGGCAGGAGGTCTTACGAGCAGTACTTC.

The CDR3 sequence: CASSVGGDSYEQYF. The CDR3, as DNA: TGTGCCAGCAGCGTAGGGGGAGACTCCTACGAGCAGTACTTC. The gene calls are TRBV9 and TRBJ2-7; possibly TRBD2 for D (5 bases). Germline V lookup: CDR1 SGDLS, CDR2 YYNGEE. Trimming removed 0 bases at V and 0 bases at J, with 7 bases between. The CDR3 has 14 residues.